The 23 T cell receptor beta chains below come from one sample, sequenced in a study of blood T cell repertoires in COVID-19. Sequencing was performed with immunoSEQ multiplex PCR; in TCRdb, only in-frame clones are kept and a portion is missing. The sample holds hundreds of thousands of clones, roughly 82% seen once. The sequenced sample was peripheral blood. All receptors derive from a woman aged 80 or over with COVID-19, enrolled during active disease.

The chain is built from TRBV18 and TRBJ1-5; the match to TRBD1 covers 7 bases. The trim removed 2 bases at V and 3 bases at J, leaving 4 bases unmatched. In germline, CDR1 is KGHSH, CDR2 LQKENI. CDR3 length: 15 amino acids. The CDR3 sequence: CASSPLGQTNQPQHF. For the CDR3, the DNA is TGTGCCAGCTCACCATTGGGACAGACCAATCAGCCCCAGCATTTT.

This sequence joins TRBV7-8 and TRBJ2-1, with 9 positions matching TRBD2. The junction had 10 bases not matched to a gene; V was cut back by 5 bases and J by 8 bases. Germline values: CDR1 SGHVS, CDR2 FQNEAQ. There are 15 residues in the CDR3. The CDR3 nucleotides read TGTGCCAGCAGCCCTGAAGGCGGGGGGGCCCATGAGCAGTTCTTC. Its translation is CASSPEGGGAHEQFF.

This clone was picked up a small number of times. The chain is built from TRBV9 and TRBJ2-2, with 7 nucleotides matching TRBD1. The CDR3 is 16 amino acids. Germline CDR1 and CDR2: SGDLS and YYNGEE. J lost 5 bases, V lost 2 bases, and 9 bases had no gene match. As DNA, the CDR3 is TGTGCCAGCAGCGTCGGGTGGGCAGGGGGAACCGGGGAGCTGTTTTTT. It is translated as CASSVGWAGGTGELFF.

A remark on this clone: This sample also contains other DNA sequences that code for the same CDR3. The chain joins TRBV11-2 to TRBJ2-7, with 12 bases that match TRBD2. Germline assignment: CDR1 SGHAT and CDR2 FQNNGV. V lost 6 bases and J lost 0; bases outside the gene matches: 3. This CDR3 has 15 amino acids. CDR3 loop: CASSWTSGASYEQYF. The CDR3 DNA reads TGTGCCAGCAGTTGGACTAGCGGGGCCTCCTACGAGCAGTACTTC.

As to this clone: One end of the junction is discordant with germline, which a read error may explain. This chain uses TRBV6-5 with TRBJ1-3; no reliable D call. Germline loops: CDR1 MNHEY, CDR2 SVGAGI. The CDR3 totals 11 residues. The chain's CDR3 is CASTGNTVGHF. In DNA form, the CDR3 reads TGTGCCAGCACCGGGAACACTGTCGGACATTTT.

V usage is TRBV2 and J usage is TRBJ1-4, with TRBD1 matching 9 bases. Germline lookup yields CDR1 SNHLY and CDR2 FYNNEI. V gave up 8 bases and J gave up 0 bases; unmatched junction bases: 10. The CDR3 covers 17 residues. As DNA, the CDR3 is TGTGCCAGCGGTGGACAGGGGAGTCGCGCAACTAATGAAAAACTGTTTTTT. Residues: CASGGQGSRATNEKLFF.

The chain has TRBV18 and TRBJ2-2, with a possible D match to TRBD1 (6 bases). Germline CDR1 reads KGHSH; CDR2 reads LQKENI. The CDR3 totals 14 residues. Trimming shortened V by 3 bases and J by 5 bases, and 10 bases separated the two germline ends. The CDR3, as DNA: TGTGCCAGCTCACCTCAAACAGGGACCGGGGAGCTGTTTTTT. Translated, it gives CASSPQTGTGELFF.

The genes are TRBV28 and TRBJ2-4; TRBD1 matches 7 bases. Germline CDR1 reads MDHEN; CDR2 reads SYDVKM. This CDR3 has 17 amino acids. V lost 3 bases to trimming and J lost 0 bases; unmatched junction nucleotides: 8. The CDR3 sequence: CASSLFGTALAKNIQYF. The CDR3 coding sequence is TGTGCCAGCAGTTTGTTCGGGACAGCTTTAGCCAAAAACATTCAGTACTTC.

This chain joins TRBV4-1 and TRBJ1-1, with 10 bases fitting TRBD1. Germline loops: CDR1 MGHRA, CDR2 YSYEKL. Trimming at V came to 2 bases and at J to 6 bases, leaving 9 bases not matched to a gene. The CDR3 length is 16 residues. Here the CDR3 reads CASSQNPGQGTAEAFF. The CDR3, as DNA: TGCGCCAGCAGCCAAAACCCGGGACAGGGGACGGCTGAAGCTTTCTTT.

This chain connects TRBV3-1 (or the pseudogene TRBV3-2) to TRBJ1-4, with no clear D. The ends were cut back, 6 bases at V and 7 bases at J, with 12 bases in the middle. CDR1 is LGHDT, CDR2 YNNKEL, per germline (reference sequence). The CDR3 consists of 13 residues. The DNA of the CDR3 is TGTGCCAGCAGAGGACTTGGTGGTGAAAAACTGTTTTTT. It translates to CASRGLGGEKLFF.

This sequence joins TRBV7-2 and TRBJ1-1, with TRBD1 matching 8 bases. V was pared by 5 bases and J by 3 bases, with 5 bases of the junction left unmatched. This CDR3 is 14 amino acids long. Germline CDR1 is SGHTA and CDR2 is FQGNSA. The CDR3 loop is CASSHYRGDTEAFF. DNA of the CDR3: TGTGCCAGCAGCCACTACAGGGGGGACACTGAAGCTTTCTTT.

V is TRBV5-6 and J is TRBJ1-2, with 7 bases aligning to TRBD1. This CDR3 is 14 amino acids long. Germline lookup yields CDR1 SGHDT and CDR2 YYEEEE. The junction had 4 bases not matched to a gene; V was cut back by 4 bases and J by 1 base. CDR3 loop: CASSQTGNNYGYTF. CDR3 DNA: TGTGCCAGCAGCCAGACAGGGAATAACTATGGCTACACCTTC.

This chain links TRBV28 with TRBJ2-7; maybe TRBD2 (6 bases). Trimming left V 4 bases short and J 6 bases short, with 16 bases between. From germline, CDR1 is MDHEN and CDR2 SYDVKM. This CDR3 has 14 residues. The CDR3 bases are TGTGCCAGCAGTTACTCGGGGGATAAGGGCGAGCAGTACGTC. This sequence encodes CASSYSGDKGEQYV.

The chain combines TRBV18 with TRBJ1-1, with D uncertain. The V gene lost 3 bases and the J gene lost 3 bases, with 14 bases spanning the gap. Germline CDR1 reads KGHSH; CDR2 reads LQKENI. This CDR3 is 15 amino acids long. Here the CDR3 DNA reads TGTGCCAGCTCACCCGGGAGGGCCCCGGACACTGAAGCTTTCTTT. Its translation is CASSPGRAPDTEAFF.

The chain links TRBV6-5 to TRBJ1-2; 9 nucleotides align to TRBD1. CDR1 is MNHEY, CDR2 SVGAGI, per germline. The V segment lost 7 bases and the J segment 8 bases; nucleotides outside the gene matches: 8. The CDR3 covers 13 residues. CDR3 nucleotide sequence: TGTGCCAGCAACCACAGGGGGCATGGGGGCTACACCTTC. It yields the protein CASNHRGHGGYTF.

The rearrangement links TRBV27 to TRBJ2-5, with D possibly matching TRBD2 (9 bases). Between the trimmed V and J ends, which lost 6 bases and 5 bases, there was a span of 16 bases. The CDR3 runs 14 residues. CDR1 is MNHEY, CDR2 SMNVEV, per germline (reference sequence). The DNA for the CDR3 is TGTGCCAGCAGGACAGGGGCGGGAGGGGAGACCCAGTACTTC. Translated, it gives CASRTGAGGETQYF.

The chain couples TRBV19 to TRBJ1-5; the D is unclear. The CDR3 extends over 18 amino acids. Germline CDR1 reads LNHDA; CDR2 reads SQIVND (reference sequence). V gave up 0 bases and J gave up 3 bases, with 18 bases separating them. Here the CDR3 DNA reads TGTGCCAGTAGTATAGATGGGGTCTTCTACGGGAACAATCAGCCCCAGCATTTT. Its protein is CASSIDGVFYGNNQPQHF.

This clone has a single count. The V gene is TRBV18, the J gene TRBJ1-3; D is perhaps TRBD1 (6 bases). V lost 2 bases and J 2 bases, leaving 13 bases between the germline ends. Germline assignment: CDR1 KGHSH and CDR2 LQKENI. The length of the CDR3 is 16 residues. CDR3 sequence: CASSPALQGPGNTIYF. The CDR3 nucleotides read TGTGCCAGCTCACCAGCCCTACAGGGACCTGGAAACACCATATATTTT.

The chain carries TRBV2 and TRBJ1-4; the match to TRBD1 covers 9 bases. Trimming removed 6 bases from V and 8 bases from J; junction bases left unmatched: 10. The V gene's germline CDR1 is SNHLY and CDR2 FYNNEI. This CDR3 region has 15 residues. CDR3: CASREPTGGYEKLFF. CDR3 sequence (DNA): TGTGCCAGCAGGGAGCCGACAGGGGGATACGAAAAACTGTTTTTT.

Only a few counts were recorded for this clone. V usage is TRBV27 and J usage is TRBJ1-1; 12 bases are a match to TRBD1. CDR3 length: 15 amino acids. The junction had 9 bases not matched to a gene; V was cut back by 7 bases and J by 6 bases. Germline CDR1 and CDR2: MNHEY and SMNVEV (reference sequence). Here the CDR3 reads CASKPGTGGLAEAFF. The CDR3 DNA reads TGTGCCAGCAAACCTGGGACAGGGGGCTTGGCTGAAGCTTTCTTT.

V and J are TRBV7-3 and TRBJ1-1; TRBD1 might be the D (6 bases). Trimming stripped 3 bases from V and 7 bases from J, with 9 bases between. Germline V gives CDR1 SGHTA, CDR2 FQGTGA. The CDR3 is made up of 12 amino acids. This chain's CDR3 is CASSFGQSEAFF. The CDR3 region has the DNA TGTGCCAGCAGCTTCGGACAGAGTGAAGCTTTCTTT.

The J gene is TRBJ2-7, the V gene TRBV29-1, with D possibly TRBD2 on 6 matching bases. CDR3 length equals 12 residues. V was cut by 7 bases and J by 2 bases, with 12 bases left in between. Looked up from germline, CDR1 is SQVTM and CDR2 is ANQGSEA. The CDR3 DNA sequence: TGCAGCGGTGCCGGGACTGCCTACGAGCAGTACTTC. This translates into CSGAGTAYEQYF.

The chain recombines TRBV3-1 (or the pseudogene TRBV3-2) with TRBJ2-7, with D unclear. This CDR3 region has 14 residues. Germline CDR1 reads LGHDT; CDR2 reads YNNKEL (reference sequence). Deletions cut 1 base from V and 2 bases from J, with 9 bases between. The CDR3 spells CASSQVQQTYEQYF. CDR3 in DNA: TGTGCCAGCAGCCAAGTCCAACAGACCTACGAGCAGTACTTC.